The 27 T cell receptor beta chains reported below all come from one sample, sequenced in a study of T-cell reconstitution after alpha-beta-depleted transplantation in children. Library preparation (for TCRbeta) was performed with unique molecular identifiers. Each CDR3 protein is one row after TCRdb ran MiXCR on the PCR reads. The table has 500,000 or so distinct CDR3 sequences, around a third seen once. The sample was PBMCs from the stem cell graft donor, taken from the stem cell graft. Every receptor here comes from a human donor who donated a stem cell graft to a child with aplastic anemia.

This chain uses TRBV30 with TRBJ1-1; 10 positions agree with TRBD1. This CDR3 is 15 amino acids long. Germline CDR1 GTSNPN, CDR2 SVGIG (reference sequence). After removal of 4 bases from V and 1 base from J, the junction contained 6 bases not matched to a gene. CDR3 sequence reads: CAWTDRGKRNTEAFF. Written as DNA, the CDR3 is TGTGCCTGGACGGACAGGGGGAAGCGGAACACTGAAGCTTTCTTT.

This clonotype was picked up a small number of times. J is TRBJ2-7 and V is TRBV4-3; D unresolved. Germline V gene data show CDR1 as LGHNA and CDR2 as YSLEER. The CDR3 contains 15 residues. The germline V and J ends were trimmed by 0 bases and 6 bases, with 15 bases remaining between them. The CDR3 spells CASSQETRLKGEQYF. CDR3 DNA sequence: TGCGCCAGCAGCCAAGAGACTCGATTGAAGGGCGAGCAGTACTTC.

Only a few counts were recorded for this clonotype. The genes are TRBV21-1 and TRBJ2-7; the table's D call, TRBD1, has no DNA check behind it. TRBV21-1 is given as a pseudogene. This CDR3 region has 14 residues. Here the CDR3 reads CASSWGGMSYEQYV. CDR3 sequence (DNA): TGTGCCAGCAGCTGGGGGGGGATGTCCTACGAGCAGTACGTC.

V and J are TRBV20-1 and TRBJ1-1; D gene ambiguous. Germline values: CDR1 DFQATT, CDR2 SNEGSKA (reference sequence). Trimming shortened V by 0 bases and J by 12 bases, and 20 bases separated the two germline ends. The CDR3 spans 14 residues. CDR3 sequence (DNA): TGCAGTGCTAGAGATTCGATTACAGTCGGACCATCTTTCTTT. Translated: CSARDSITVGPSFF.

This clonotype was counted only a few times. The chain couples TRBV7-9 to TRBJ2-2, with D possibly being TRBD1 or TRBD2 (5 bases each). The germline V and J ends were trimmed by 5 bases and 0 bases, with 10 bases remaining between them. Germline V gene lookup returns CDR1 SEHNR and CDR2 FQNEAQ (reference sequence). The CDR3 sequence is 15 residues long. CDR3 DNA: TGTGCCAGCAGCCCCTGGGACCCGAACACCGGGGAGCTGTTTTTT. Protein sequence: CASSPWDPNTGELFF.

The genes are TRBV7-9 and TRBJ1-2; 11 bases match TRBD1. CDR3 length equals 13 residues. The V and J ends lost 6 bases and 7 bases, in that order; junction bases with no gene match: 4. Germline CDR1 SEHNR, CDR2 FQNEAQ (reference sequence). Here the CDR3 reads CASRSDRGPGYTF. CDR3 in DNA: TGTGCCAGCAGGTCGGACAGGGGGCCTGGCTACACCTTC.

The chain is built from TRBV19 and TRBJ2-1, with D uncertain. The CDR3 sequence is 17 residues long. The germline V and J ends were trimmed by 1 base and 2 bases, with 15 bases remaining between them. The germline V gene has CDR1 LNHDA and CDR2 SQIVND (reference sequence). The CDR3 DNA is TGTGCCAGTAGTATAGGGGCACAAGCGACGGCCTACAATGAGCAGTTCTTC. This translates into CASSIGAQATAYNEQFF.

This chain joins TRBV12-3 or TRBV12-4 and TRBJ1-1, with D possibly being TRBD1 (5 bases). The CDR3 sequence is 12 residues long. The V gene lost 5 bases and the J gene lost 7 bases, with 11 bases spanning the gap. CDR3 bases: TGTGCCAGCAGTACAGGATTGGATGAAGCTTTCTTT. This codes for CASSTGLDEAFF.

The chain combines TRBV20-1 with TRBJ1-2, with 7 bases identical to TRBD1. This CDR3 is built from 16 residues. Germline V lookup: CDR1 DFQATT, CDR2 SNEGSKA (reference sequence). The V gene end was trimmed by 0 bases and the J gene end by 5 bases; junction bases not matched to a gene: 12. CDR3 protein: CSARDLGQPGHYGYTF. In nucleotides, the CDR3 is TGCAGTGCTAGAGACTTGGGACAGCCCGGACATTATGGCTACACCTTC.

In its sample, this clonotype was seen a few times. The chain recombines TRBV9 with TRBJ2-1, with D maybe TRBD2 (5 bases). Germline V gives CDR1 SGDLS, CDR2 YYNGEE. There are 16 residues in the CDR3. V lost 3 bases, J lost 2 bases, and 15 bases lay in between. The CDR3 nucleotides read TGTGCCAGCAGCGCCAAGTTGGTCGGGACCTACAATGAGCAGTTCTTC. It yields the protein CASSAKLVGTYNEQFF.

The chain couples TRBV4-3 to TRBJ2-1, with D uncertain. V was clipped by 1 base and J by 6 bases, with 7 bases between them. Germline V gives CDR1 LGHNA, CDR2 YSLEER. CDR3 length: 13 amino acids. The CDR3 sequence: CASSQARPNEQFF. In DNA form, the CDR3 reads TGCGCCAGCAGCCAAGCGCGGCCCAATGAGCAGTTCTTC.

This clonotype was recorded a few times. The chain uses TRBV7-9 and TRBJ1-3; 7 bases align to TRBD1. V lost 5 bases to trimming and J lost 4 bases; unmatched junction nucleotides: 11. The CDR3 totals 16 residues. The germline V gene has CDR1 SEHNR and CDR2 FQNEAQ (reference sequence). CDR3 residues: CASSGPGQHSGNTIYF. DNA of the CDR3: TGTGCCAGCAGCGGTCCGGGACAGCACTCCGGAAACACCATATATTTT.

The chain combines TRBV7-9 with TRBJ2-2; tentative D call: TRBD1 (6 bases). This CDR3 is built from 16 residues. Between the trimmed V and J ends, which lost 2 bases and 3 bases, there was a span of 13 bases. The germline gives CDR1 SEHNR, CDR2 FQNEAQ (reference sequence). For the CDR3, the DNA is TGTGCCAGCAGCTTACCCTCGGACAGACACACCGGGGAGCTGTTTTTT. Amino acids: CASSLPSDRHTGELFF.

The chain's CDR3 is CASETGTGKGNYGYTF. The DNA for the CDR3 is TGTGCCAGCGAAACCGGGACAGGGAAAGGGAACTATGGCTACACCTTC. The rearrangement links TRBV3-1 to TRBJ1-2, with 9 bases fitting TRBD1. Germline CDR1 is LGHDT and CDR2 is YNNKEL (reference sequence). CDR3 length equals 16 residues. Trimming took 8 bases from V and 2 from J; bases not matched to a gene: 12.

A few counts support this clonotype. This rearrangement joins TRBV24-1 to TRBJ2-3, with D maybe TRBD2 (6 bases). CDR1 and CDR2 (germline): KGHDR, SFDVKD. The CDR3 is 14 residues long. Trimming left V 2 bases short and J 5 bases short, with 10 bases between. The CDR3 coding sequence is TGTGCCACCAGTGATTCCAACGGGGGAGATACGCAGTATTTT. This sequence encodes CATSDSNGGDTQYF.

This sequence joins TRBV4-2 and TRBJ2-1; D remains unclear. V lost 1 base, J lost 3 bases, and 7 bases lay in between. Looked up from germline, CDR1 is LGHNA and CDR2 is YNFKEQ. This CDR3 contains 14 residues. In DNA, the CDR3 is TGTGCCAGCAGCCAAGTACTGGACTACAATGAGCAGTTCTTC. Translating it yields CASSQVLDYNEQFF.

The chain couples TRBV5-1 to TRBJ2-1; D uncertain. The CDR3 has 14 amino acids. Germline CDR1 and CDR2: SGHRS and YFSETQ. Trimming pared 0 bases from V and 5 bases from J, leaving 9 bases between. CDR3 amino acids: CASSLGAADNEQFF. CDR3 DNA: TGCGCCAGCAGCTTGGGCGCGGCAGACAATGAGCAGTTCTTC. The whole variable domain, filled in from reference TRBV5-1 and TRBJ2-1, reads KAGVTQTPRYLIKTRGQQVTLSCSPISGHRSVSWYQQTPGQGLQFLFEYFSETQRNKGNFPGRFSGRQFSNSRSEMNVSTLELGDSALYLCASSLGAADNEQFFGPGTRLTVL.

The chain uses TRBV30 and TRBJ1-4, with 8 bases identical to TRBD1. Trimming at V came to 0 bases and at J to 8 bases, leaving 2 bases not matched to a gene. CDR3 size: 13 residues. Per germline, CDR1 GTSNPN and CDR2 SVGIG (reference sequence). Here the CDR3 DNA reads TGTGCCTGGAGTGTAGGGACAGGCGAAAAACTGTTTTTT. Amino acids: CAWSVGTGEKLFF. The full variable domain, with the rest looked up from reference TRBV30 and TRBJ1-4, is SQTIHQWPATLVQPVGSPLSLECTVEGTSNPNLYWYRQAAGRGLQLLFYSVGIGQISSEVPQNLSASRPQDRQFILSSKKLLLSDSGFYLCAWSVGTGEKLFFGSGTQLSVL.

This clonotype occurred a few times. Here the CDR3 DNA reads TGTGCCAGCAGCTTAGGTAGAGAGTCCTACGAGCAGTACTTC. Translated: CASSLGRESYEQYF. V and J are TRBV7-2 and TRBJ2-7; D uncertain. The CDR3 spans 14 residues. Germline lookup yields CDR1 SGHTA and CDR2 FQGNSA. Trimming shortened V by 1 base and J by 1 base, and 8 bases separated the two germline ends.

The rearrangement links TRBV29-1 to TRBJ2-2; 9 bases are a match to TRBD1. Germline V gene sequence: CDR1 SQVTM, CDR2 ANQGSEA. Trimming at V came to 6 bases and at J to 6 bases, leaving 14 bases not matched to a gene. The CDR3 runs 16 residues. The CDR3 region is CSVADPGQGNSGELFF. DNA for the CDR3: TGCAGCGTGGCGGATCCGGGACAGGGAAATTCCGGGGAGCTGTTTTTT.

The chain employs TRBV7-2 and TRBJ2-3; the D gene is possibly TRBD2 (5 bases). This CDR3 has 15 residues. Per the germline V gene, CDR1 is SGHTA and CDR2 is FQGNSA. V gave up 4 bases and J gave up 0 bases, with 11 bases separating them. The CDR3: CASSSQDSSTDTQYF. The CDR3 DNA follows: TGTGCCAGCAGCTCCCAGGACTCTAGCACAGATACGCAGTATTTT. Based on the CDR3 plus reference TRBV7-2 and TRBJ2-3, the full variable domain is GAGVSQSPSNKVTEKGKDVELRCDPISGHTALYWYRQSLGQGLEFLIYFQGNSAPDKSGLPSDRFSAERTGGSVSTLTIQRTQQEDSAVYLCASSSQDSSTDTQYFGPGTRLTVL.

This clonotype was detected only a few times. The CDR3 loop is CASSGLRQETQYF. CDR3 sequence (DNA): TGTGCCAGCAGTGGCCTCAGACAAGAGACCCAGTACTTC. The chain uses TRBV6-1 and TRBJ2-5; D call uncertain. V was clipped by 4 bases and J by 2 bases, with 8 bases between them. The CDR3 loop spans 13 amino acids. Germline CDR1 reads MNHNS; CDR2 reads SASEGT.

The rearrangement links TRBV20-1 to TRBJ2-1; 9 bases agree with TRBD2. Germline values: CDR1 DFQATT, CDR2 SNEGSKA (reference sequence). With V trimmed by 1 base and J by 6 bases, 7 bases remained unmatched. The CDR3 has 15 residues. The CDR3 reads CSARALSGRFNEQFF. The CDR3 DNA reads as TGCAGTGCTAGAGCGCTTAGCGGGAGATTCAATGAGCAGTTCTTC.

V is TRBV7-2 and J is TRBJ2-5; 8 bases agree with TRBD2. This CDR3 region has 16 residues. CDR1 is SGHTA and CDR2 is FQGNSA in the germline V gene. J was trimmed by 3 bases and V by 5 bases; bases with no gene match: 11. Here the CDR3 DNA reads TGTGCCAGCAGCCCTACTAGCGGCCCATCGAAAGAGACCCAGTACTTC. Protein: CASSPTSGPSKETQYF.

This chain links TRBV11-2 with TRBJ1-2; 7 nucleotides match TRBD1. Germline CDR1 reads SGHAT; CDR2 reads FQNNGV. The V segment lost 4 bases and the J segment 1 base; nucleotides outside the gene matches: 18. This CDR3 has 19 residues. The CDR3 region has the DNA TGTGCCAGCAGCTCCCCAGAACCACTACCGGGACAGAGTAACTATGGCTACACCTTC. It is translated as CASSSPEPLPGQSNYGYTF.

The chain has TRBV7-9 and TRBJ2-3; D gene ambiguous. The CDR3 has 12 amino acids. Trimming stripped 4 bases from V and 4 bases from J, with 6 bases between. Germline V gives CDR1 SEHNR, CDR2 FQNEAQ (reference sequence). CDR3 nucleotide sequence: TGTGCCAGCAGCTCAACGGCAGATACGCAGTATTTT. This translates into CASSSTADTQYF.

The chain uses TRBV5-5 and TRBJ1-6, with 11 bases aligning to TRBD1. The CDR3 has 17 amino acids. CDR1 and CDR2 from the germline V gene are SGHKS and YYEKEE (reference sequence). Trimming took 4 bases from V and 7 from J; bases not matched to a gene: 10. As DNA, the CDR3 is TGTGCCAGCAGCCCGTCCGGGACAGGGGGACGGAATTCACCCCTCCACTTT. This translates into CASSPSGTGGRNSPLHF. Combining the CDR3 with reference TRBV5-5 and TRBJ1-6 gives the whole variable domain DAGVTQSPTHLIKTRGQQVTLRCSPISGHKSVSWYQQVLGQGPQFIFQYYEKEERGRGNFPDRFSARQFPNYSSELNVNALLLGDSALYLCASSPSGTGGRNSPLHFGNGTRLTVT.